The 22 T cell receptor beta chains presented below share a single source sample, sequenced in a study of Ad26.COV2.S vaccination and SARS-CoV-2 variants. Treatment specified: 19 received Ad26.COV2.S at low or high dose, single or two shots; several received placebo; per-sample allocation not given. Vaccine and placebo recipients were sampled on day 63 after the first injection. The table came from immunoSEQ multiplex PCR; TCRdb's copy has only in-frame clones and leaves some out. The table includes about 350,000 clones, 75% to 90% detected once. This specimen consisted of peripheral blood, obtained in a trial of Ad26.COV2.S vaccine versus placebo. All receptors derive from a person aged 18-60 years who received the Ad26.COV2.S COVID-19 vaccine or a placebo.

The J gene is TRBJ1-4, the V gene TRBV9; tentative D call: TRBD1 (5 bases). CDR3 length equals 15 residues. The germline V and J ends were trimmed by 1 base and 2 bases, with 9 bases remaining between them. Germline V lookup: CDR1 SGDLS, CDR2 YYNGEE. In DNA, the CDR3 is TGTGCCAGCAGCGTAAATGGGGGTACTAATGAAAAACTGTTTTTT. It codes for CASSVNGGTNEKLFF. The whole variable domain, remainder taken from reference TRBV9 and TRBJ1-4, is DSGVTQTPKHLITATGQRVTLRCSPRSGDLSVYWYQQSLDQGLQFLIQYYNGEERAKGNILERFSAQQFPDLHSELNLSSLELGDSALYFCASSVNGGTNEKLFFGSGTQLSVL.

In DNA form, the CDR3 reads TGTGCCAGCAGCCAACCGAAAACAGGGGGCGCGGAGACCCAGTACTTC. Its protein product is CASSQPKTGGAETQYF. V and J are TRBV11-1 and TRBJ2-5, with 9 bases lining up with TRBD1. The CDR3 runs 16 residues. V gave up 5 bases and J gave up 5 bases; unmatched junction bases: 12. Germline lookup yields CDR1 SGHAT and CDR2 FQDESV (reference sequence).

The chain is built from TRBV21-1 and TRBJ1-2; the listed D gene, TRBD1, was not tested against the DNA. TRBV21-1 is noted as a pseudogene. This CDR3 is built from 15 residues. CDR3 in DNA: TGTGCCAGCAGCGATCACGACAGGGCCGGCTATGGCTACACCTTC. This translates into CASSDHDRAGYGYTF.

V and J are TRBV6-1 and TRBJ2-7, with 7 bases fitting TRBD1. The CDR3 extends over 13 amino acids. V was clipped by 3 bases and J by 3 bases; unmatched bases: 2. Germline lookup yields CDR1 MNHNS and CDR2 SASEGT. This chain's CDR3 is CASSDNRGYEQYF. The CDR3 nucleotides are TGTGCCAGCAGTGATAACAGGGGCTACGAGCAGTACTTC.

The chain employs TRBV9 and TRBJ2-3; 10 nucleotides align to TRBD2. CDR3 size: 15 residues. Germline V gene sequence: CDR1 SGDLS, CDR2 YYNGEE. Germline trimming cut 0 bases from V and 6 bases from J; bases unmatched to any gene: 4. CDR3 sequence reads: CASSVDLAGADTQYF. DNA of the CDR3: TGTGCCAGCAGCGTAGACCTAGCGGGAGCTGATACGCAGTATTTT.

As regards this clone: The same CDR3 also results from other DNA sequences found in this sample. This chain connects TRBV2 to TRBJ2-2; TRBD2 agrees at 8 bases. This CDR3 is 15 amino acids long. CDR1 is SNHLY and CDR2 is FYNNEI in the germline V gene. Germline trimming cut 7 bases from V and 0 bases from J; bases unmatched to any gene: 4. The CDR3 region is CASTGGRPNTGELFF. The DNA for the CDR3 is TGTGCCAGCACTGGCGGGAGGCCGAACACCGGGGAGCTGTTTTTT.

The V gene is TRBV29-1, the J gene TRBJ2-3; D unresolved. The CDR3 consists of 11 residues. In germline, CDR1 is SQVTM, CDR2 ANQGSEA. V was clipped by 3 bases and J by 6 bases, with 7 bases between them. The CDR3 is CSVDRVDTQYF. DNA for the CDR3: TGCAGCGTTGATCGTGTCGATACGCAGTATTTT.

V gene TRBV20-1 combines with J gene TRBJ2-7; TRBD1 aligns across 7 bases. Germline assignment: CDR1 DFQATT and CDR2 SNEGSKA (reference sequence). The CDR3 contains 13 residues. V trimming: 3 bases; J trimming: 3 bases; junction bases outside the gene matches: 5. CDR3: CSASTTGYYEQYF. The CDR3 DNA is TGCAGTGCTAGTACGACAGGGTACTACGAGCAGTACTTC.

This clone has a handful of counts. The chain joins TRBV5-1 to TRBJ2-7; no reliable D call. This CDR3 contains 16 residues. V gave up 0 bases and J gave up 0 bases, with 13 bases separating them. Germline lookup yields CDR1 SGHRS and CDR2 YFSETQ. Here the CDR3 reads CASSLEASDLSYEQYF. In nucleotides, the CDR3 is TGCGCCAGCAGCTTGGAGGCCAGTGATCTCTCCTACGAGCAGTACTTC.

This clone was recorded only once. The chain is built from TRBV5-1 and TRBJ1-4, with D perhaps matching TRBD1 (5 bases). The germline V gene has CDR1 SGHRS and CDR2 YFSETQ. The V end lost 0 bases, the J end lost 6 bases, and 9 bases lay between the germline ends. The CDR3 is 14 amino acids. CDR3 DNA: TGCGCCAGCAGCTTGGGACAGCTCGATGAAAAACTGTTTTTT. Translated: CASSLGQLDEKLFF. The complete variable domain, with remaining parts taken from reference TRBV5-1 and TRBJ1-4, reads KAGVTQTPRYLIKTRGQQVTLSCSPISGHRSVSWYQQTPGQGLQFLFEYFSETQRNKGNFPGRFSGRQFSNSRSEMNVSTLELGDSALYLCASSLGQLDEKLFFGSGTQLSVL.

The chain employs TRBV7-9 and TRBJ1-2, with D possibly TRBD1 on 6 matching bases. The CDR3 is 16 residues long. V lost 5 bases and J 5 bases, leaving 21 bases between the germline ends. Germline V gene data show CDR1 as SEHNR and CDR2 as FQNEAQ (reference sequence). CDR3 DNA sequence: TGTGCCAGCAGCGGCCGGGACAAGGAAGGCGGGTATGGCTACACCTTC. Translating gives CASSGRDKEGGYGYTF.

Only one count was recorded for this clone. The rearrangement links TRBV6-5 to TRBJ2-5; 7 bases agree with TRBD2. The CDR3 runs 14 residues. CDR1 is MNHEY, CDR2 SVGAGI, per germline. J lost 0 bases, V lost 8 bases, and 6 bases had no gene match. In DNA, the CDR3 is TGTGCCAGCTCTCTACGGGGGGACCAAGAGACCCAGTACTTC. Its translation: CASSLRGDQETQYF.

The J gene is TRBJ1-5, the V gene TRBV28, with TRBD1 matching 10 bases. CDR3 length: 15 residues. J was trimmed by 2 bases and V by 5 bases; bases with no gene match: 3. Germline assignment: CDR1 MDHEN and CDR2 SYDVKM. The CDR3 coding sequence is TGTGCCAGCAGTAGACAGGGGGCTGGCAATCAGCCCCAGCATTTT. As protein: CASSRQGAGNQPQHF.

The rearrangement joins TRBV6-2 or TRBV6-3 to TRBJ2-1; D is ambiguous. The ends were cut back, 3 bases at V and 9 bases at J, with 9 bases in the middle. The germline V gene has CDR1 MNHEY and CDR2 SVGEGT. The CDR3 is 12 amino acids. CDR3 coding DNA: TGTGCCAGCAGTTATACGAGGCGTGAGCAGTTCTTC. Its protein product is CASSYTRREQFF.

The chain joins TRBV5-6 to TRBJ1-2; D unresolved. CDR3 length: 15 amino acids. Germline loops: CDR1 SGHDT, CDR2 YYEEEE. Trimming pared 4 bases from V and 1 base from J, leaving 14 bases between. The chain's CDR3 is CASSRFFGVNYGYTF. The CDR3 DNA is TGTGCCAGCAGCCGCTTCTTCGGTGTTAACTATGGCTACACCTTC.

The chain combines TRBV7-6 with TRBJ2-1; D tentatively reads TRBD1 or TRBD2 (6 bases each). The CDR3 runs to 15 residues. The V end was cut by 2 bases, the J end by 7 bases, with 15 bases between. CDR1 is SGHVS and CDR2 is FNYEAQ in the germline V gene. CDR3 nucleotide sequence: TGTGCCAGCAGCTTAATCGGGGGCACGGGGAATGAGCAGTTCTTC. Protein sequence: CASSLIGGTGNEQFF.

The rearrangement uses TRBV2 and TRBJ2-3; 8 nucleotides line up with TRBD2. The germline gives CDR1 SNHLY, CDR2 FYNNEI. V lost 6 bases, J lost 4 bases, and 6 bases stayed unmatched. This CDR3 has 14 amino acids. The CDR3 protein is CASSKTSAADTQYF. CDR3 nucleotides: TGTGCCAGCAGCAAGACTAGCGCGGCAGATACGCAGTATTTT.

This chain links TRBV7-9 with TRBJ2-2; D uncertain. The germline V gene has CDR1 SEHNR and CDR2 FQNEAQ (reference sequence). Trimming took off 5 bases at V and 2 bases at J, with 9 bases between the two ends. The CDR3 is made up of 14 amino acids. The CDR3 spells CASSQDTNTGELFF. CDR3 coding DNA: TGTGCCAGCAGCCAAGACACTAACACCGGGGAGCTGTTTTTT.

The chain recombines TRBV7-2 with TRBJ1-5, with TRBD1 matching 8 bases. V lost 1 base, J lost 3 bases, and 2 bases stayed unmatched. CDR3 length: 15 amino acids. CDR1 and CDR2 (germline): SGHTA, FQGNSA. The CDR3 loop is CASSLEGQVNQPQHF. CDR3 DNA: TGTGCCAGCAGCTTAGAGGGACAGGTCAATCAGCCCCAGCATTTT.

The chain carries TRBV6-5 and TRBJ2-7; D gene ambiguous. The CDR3 consists of 12 residues. The V end was cut by 6 bases, the J end by 6 bases, with 12 bases between. The germline CDR1 and CDR2 sequences are MNHEY and SVGAGI. CDR3 region: CASRRYPGEQYF. As DNA, the CDR3 is TGTGCCAGCAGACGATACCCGGGCGAGCAGTACTTC.

The rearrangement joins TRBV18 to TRBJ2-1; D perhaps matches TRBD1 (6 bases). V lost 0 bases to trimming and J lost 1 base, with 13 bases between them. The CDR3 totals 17 residues. CDR1 is KGHSH and CDR2 is LQKENI in the germline V gene. The CDR3 is CASSPPAGAHSYNEQFF. In DNA, the CDR3 is TGTGCCAGCTCACCACCCGCAGGGGCCCATTCCTACAATGAGCAGTTCTTC.

This clone came up once. V and J are TRBV27 and TRBJ2-2; 8 bases align to TRBD1. This CDR3 comprises 14 residues. The germline gives CDR1 MNHEY, CDR2 SMNVEV (reference sequence). V was clipped by 6 bases and J by 4 bases; unmatched bases: 4. The CDR3 DNA follows: TGTGCCAGCAGGTGGACAGGGATCACCGGGGAGCTGTTTTTT. Residues: CASRWTGITGELFF.